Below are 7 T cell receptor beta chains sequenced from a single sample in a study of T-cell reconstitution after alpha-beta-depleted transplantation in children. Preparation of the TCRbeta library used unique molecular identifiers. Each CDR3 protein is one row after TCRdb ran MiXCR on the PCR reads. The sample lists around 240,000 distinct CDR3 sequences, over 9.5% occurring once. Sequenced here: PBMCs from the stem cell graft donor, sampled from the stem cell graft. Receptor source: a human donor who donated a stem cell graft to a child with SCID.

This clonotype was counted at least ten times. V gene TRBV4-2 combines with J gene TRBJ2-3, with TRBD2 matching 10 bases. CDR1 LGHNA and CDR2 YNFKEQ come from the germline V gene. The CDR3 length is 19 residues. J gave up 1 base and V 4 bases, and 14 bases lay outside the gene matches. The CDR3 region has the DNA TGTGCCAGCAGCCCACAACGCGGGCCGGGGACTAGCGGCACAGATACGCAGTATTTT. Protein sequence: CASSPQRGPGTSGTDTQYF.

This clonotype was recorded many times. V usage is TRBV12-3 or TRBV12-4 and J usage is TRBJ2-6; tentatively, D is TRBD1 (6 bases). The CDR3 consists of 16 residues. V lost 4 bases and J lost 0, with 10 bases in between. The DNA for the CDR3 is TGTGCCAGCAGTTGGGGCAGGGGCTCTGGGGCCAACGTCCTGACTTTC. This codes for CASSWGRGSGANVLTF.

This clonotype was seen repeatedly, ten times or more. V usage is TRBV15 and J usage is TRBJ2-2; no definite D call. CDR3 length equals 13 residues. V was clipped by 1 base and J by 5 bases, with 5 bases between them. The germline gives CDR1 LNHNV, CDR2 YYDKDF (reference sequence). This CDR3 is CATSRVVTGELFF. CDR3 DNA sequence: TGTGCCACCAGCAGAGTAGTTACCGGGGAGCTGTTTTTT.

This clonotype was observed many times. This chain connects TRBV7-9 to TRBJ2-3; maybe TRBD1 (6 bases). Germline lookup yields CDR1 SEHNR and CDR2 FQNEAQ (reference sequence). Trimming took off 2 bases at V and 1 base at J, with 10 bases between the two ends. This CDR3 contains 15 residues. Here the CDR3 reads CASSLTRQGTDTQYF. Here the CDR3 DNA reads TGTGCCAGCAGCTTAACGAGACAGGGCACAGATACGCAGTATTTT.

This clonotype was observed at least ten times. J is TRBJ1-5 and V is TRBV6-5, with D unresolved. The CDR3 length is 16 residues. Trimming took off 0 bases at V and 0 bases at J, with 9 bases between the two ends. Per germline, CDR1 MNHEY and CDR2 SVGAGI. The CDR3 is CASSYSLNPSNQPQHF. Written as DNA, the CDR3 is TGTGCCAGCAGTTACTCGTTAAACCCTAGCAATCAGCCCCAGCATTTT.

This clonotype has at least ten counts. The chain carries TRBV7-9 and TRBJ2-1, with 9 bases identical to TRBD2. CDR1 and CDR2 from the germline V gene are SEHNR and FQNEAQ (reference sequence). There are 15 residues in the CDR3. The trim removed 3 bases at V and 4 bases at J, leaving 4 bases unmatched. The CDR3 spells CASSLASGVYNEQFF. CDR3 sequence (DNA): TGTGCCAGCAGCTTGGCTAGCGGGGTTTACAATGAGCAGTTCTTC.

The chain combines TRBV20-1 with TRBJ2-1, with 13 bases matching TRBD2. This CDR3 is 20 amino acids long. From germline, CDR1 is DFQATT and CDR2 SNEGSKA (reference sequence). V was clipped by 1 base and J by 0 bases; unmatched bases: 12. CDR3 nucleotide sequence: TGCAGTGCTAGAGTGGAAGGACTAGCGGGGGCGATCGGCTCCTACAATGAGCAGTTCTTC. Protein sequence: CSARVEGLAGAIGSYNEQFF.